This TCR beta chain was sequenced in a study of blood T cell repertoires in COVID-19. Study summary: T cells, B-cell-depleted T cells, or PBMCs supplied cDNA or gDNA.

Some clones are missing from TCRdb's copy, which holds only in-frame ones; the method was immunoSEQ multiplex PCR. The sample shows over 150,000 clones, around 83% of them seen only once. This CDR3 is 18 amino acids long. V dropped 6 bases and J dropped 0 bases, with 21 bases sitting between them. Germline values: CDR1 LNHDA, CDR2 SQIVND (reference sequence). Source material: peripheral blood. V gene TRBV19 combines with J gene TRBJ1-3; TRBD1 is a possible D gene (5 bases). The TCR originated in a woman between 65 and 79 years old who had recovered from COVID-19. CDR3 sequence: CASRHRDSQPSSGNTIYF. The CDR3 DNA follows: TGTGCCAGTAGGCATCGGGACTCCCAGCCGAGCTCTGGAAACACCATATATTTT.